What follows describes a single T cell receptor beta chain. Its antigen remains unidentified. This sequence may be a read error, since a much larger clone differs from it by one base. The germline V gene encodes CDR1 MNHGY and CDR2 SVAAGI. The CDR3 runs 13 residues. The sample belongs to a study of T cells in Graves' hyperthyroidism and ophthalmopathy. Researchers amplified the TCR beta CDR3 regions from RNA transcripts. The HTBI primer set was used in a first-round RT-PCR of the TCR CDR3. TCRdb called the multiplex PCR reads again in MiXCR, with one record for every CDR3 protein. The sample holds 500,000 to 800,000 distinct CDR3 sequences, about 15% seen once. Ophthalmopathy patients showed a Clinical Activity Score of at least 3, NOSPECS grade of at least 4 and duration under 3 months. Uncontrolled infection, other autoimmune disease, pregnancy or lactation disqualified patients from enrolment. Study-wide results and caveats: Ophthalmopathy and stable hyperthyroidism were separated by a 13 V-J model. Blood also held most thyroid clonotypes expanded beyond 0.001.

V usage is TRBV6-9 and J usage is TRBJ2-7; a possible D gene is TRBD2 (6 bases). The receptor was isolated from a woman in her fifties or sixties with Graves' ophthalmopathy. The sample comprised blood. The CDR3 reads CASGYWDFYEQYF. Here the CDR3 DNA reads TGTGCCAGCGGTTACTGGGACTTCTACGAGCAGTACTTC.